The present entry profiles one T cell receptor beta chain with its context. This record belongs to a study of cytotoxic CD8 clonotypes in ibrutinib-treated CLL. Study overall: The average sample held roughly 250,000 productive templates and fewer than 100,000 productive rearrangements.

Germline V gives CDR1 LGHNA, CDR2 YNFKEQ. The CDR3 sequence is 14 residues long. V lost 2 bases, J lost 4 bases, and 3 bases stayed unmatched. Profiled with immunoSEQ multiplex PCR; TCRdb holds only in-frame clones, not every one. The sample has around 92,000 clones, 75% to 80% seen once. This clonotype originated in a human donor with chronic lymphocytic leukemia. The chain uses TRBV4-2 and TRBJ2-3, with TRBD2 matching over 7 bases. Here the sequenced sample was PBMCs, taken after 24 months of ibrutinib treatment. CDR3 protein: CASSQPRESDTQYF. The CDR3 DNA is TGTGCCAGCAGCCAACCGCGGGAGTCAGATACGCAGTATTTT.